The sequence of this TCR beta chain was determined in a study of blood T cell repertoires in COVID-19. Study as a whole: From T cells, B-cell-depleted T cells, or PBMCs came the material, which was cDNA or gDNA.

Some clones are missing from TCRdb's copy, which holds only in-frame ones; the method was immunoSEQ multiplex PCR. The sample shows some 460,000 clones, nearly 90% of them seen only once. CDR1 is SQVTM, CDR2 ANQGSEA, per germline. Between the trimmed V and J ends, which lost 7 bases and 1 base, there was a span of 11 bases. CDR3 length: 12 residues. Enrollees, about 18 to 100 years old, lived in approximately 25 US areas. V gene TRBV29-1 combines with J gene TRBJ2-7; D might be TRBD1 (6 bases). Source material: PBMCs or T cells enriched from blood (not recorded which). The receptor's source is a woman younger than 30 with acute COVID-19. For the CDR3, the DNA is TGCAGCGCGACAACAGGGTCCTACGAGCAGTACTTC. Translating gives CSATTGSYEQYF.